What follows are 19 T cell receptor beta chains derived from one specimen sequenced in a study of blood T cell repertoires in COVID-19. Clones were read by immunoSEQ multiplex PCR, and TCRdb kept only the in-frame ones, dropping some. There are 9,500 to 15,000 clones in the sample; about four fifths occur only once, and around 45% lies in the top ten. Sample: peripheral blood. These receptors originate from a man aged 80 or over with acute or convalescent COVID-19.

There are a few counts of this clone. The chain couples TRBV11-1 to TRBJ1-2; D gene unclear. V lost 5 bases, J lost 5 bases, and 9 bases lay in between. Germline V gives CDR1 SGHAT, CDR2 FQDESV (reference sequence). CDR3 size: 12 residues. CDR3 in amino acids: CASSLGGYGYTF. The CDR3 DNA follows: TGTGCCAGCAGCCTTGGAGGGTATGGCTACACCTTC.

CDR3 bases: TGTGCCAGTAGTATAAACAGGTTACGAGAAAAACTGTTTTTT. Translating gives CASSINRLREKLFF. This chain links TRBV19 with TRBJ1-4; a weak D match, TRBD1 (5 bases). Germline values: CDR1 LNHDA, CDR2 SQIVND (reference sequence). Trimming stripped 2 bases from V and 8 bases from J, with 12 bases between. This CDR3 comprises 14 residues.

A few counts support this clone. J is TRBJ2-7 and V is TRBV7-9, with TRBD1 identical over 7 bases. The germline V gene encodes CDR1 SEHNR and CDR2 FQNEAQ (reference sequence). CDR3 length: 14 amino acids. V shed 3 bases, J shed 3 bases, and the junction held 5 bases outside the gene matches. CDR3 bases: TGTGCCAGCAGCTTGCCGGGACAGCTCTACGAGCAGTACTTC. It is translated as CASSLPGQLYEQYF.

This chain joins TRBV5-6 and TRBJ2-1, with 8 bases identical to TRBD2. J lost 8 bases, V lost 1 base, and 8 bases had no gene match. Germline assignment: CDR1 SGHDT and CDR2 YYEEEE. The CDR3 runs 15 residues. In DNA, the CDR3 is TGTGCCAGCAGCTTGAGCTCGCACGGGGGGGATGAGCAGTTCTTC. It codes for CASSLSSHGGDEQFF.

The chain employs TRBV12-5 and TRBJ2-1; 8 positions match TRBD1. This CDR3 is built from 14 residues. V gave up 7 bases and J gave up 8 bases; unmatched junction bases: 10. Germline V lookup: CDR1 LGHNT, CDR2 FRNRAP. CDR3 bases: TGTGCTAGTGCCCGAAGCCAGGGGGCGGATGAGCAGTTCTTC. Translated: CASARSQGADEQFF.

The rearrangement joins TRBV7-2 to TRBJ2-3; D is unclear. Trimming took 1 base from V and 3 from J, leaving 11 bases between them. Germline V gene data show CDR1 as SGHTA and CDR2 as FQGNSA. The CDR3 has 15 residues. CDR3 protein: CASSLGSLVTDTQYF. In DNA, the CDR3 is TGTGCCAGCAGCTTAGGCTCCCTAGTAACAGATACGCAGTATTTT.

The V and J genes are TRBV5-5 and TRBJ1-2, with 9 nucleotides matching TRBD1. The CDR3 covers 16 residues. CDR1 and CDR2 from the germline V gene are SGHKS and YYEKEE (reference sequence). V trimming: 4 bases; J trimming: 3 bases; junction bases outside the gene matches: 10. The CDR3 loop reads CASSTTGTGTYYGYTF. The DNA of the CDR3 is TGTGCCAGCAGCACAACCGGGACAGGGACCTACTATGGCTACACCTTC.

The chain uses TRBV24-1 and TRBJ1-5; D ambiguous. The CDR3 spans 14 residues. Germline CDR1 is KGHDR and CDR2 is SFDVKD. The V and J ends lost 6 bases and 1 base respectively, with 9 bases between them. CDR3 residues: CATSRRGSNQPQHF. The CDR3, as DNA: TGTGCCACCAGTCGCCGGGGAAGCAATCAGCCCCAGCATTTT.

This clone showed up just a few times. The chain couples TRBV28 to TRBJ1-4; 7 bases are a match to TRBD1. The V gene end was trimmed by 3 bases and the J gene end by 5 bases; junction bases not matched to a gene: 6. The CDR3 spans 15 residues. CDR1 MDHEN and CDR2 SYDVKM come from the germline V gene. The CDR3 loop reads CASSFGGTANEKLFF. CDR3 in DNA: TGTGCCAGCAGTTTTGGTGGGACAGCGAATGAAAAACTGTTTTTT.

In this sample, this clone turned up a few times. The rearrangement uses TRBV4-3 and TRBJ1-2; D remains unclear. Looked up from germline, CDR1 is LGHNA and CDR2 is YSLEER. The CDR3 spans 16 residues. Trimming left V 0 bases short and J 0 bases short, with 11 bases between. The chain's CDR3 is CASSQDRTVANYGYTF. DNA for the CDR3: TGCGCCAGCAGCCAAGATCGTACCGTAGCTAACTATGGCTACACCTTC.

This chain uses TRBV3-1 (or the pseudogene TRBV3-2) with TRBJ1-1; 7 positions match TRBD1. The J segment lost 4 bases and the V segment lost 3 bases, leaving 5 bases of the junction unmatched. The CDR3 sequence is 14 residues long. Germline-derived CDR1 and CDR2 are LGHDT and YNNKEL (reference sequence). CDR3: CASSQSDRATEAFF. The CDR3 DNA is TGTGCCAGCAGCCAGTCTGACAGGGCCACTGAAGCTTTCTTT.

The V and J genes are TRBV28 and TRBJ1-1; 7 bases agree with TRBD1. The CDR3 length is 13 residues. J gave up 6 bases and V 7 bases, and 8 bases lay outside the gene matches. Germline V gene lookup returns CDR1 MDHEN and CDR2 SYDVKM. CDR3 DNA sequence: TGTGCCAGCACCAAGGGGGCGCCTTCTGAAGCTTTCTTT. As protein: CASTKGAPSEAFF.

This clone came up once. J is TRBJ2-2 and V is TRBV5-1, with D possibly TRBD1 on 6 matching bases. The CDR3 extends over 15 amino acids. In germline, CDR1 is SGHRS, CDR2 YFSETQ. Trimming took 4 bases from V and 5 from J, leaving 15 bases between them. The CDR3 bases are TGCGCCAGCAGCCTCGCGTCAGGGGTAACCGGGGAGCTGTTTTTT. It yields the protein CASSLASGVTGELFF.

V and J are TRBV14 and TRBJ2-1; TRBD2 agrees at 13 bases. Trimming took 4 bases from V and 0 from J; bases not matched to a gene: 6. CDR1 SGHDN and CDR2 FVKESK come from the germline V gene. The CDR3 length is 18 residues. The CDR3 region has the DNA TGTGCCAGCAGCCCCACTAGCGGGGGGGCCCGCTCCTACAATGAGCAGTTCTTC. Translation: CASSPTSGGARSYNEQFF.

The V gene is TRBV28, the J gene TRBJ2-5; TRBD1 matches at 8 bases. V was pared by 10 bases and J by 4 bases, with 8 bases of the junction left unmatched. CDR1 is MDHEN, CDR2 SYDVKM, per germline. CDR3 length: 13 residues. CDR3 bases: TGTGCCATAGGCCTGGGACAGGTAGAGACCCAGTACTTC. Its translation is CAIGLGQVETQYF.

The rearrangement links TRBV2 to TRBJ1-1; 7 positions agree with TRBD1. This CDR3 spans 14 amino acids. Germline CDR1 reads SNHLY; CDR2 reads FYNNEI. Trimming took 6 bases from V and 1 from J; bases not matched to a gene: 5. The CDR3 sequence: CASSEGQPNTEAFF. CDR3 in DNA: TGTGCCAGCAGCGAGGGACAGCCGAACACTGAAGCTTTCTTT.

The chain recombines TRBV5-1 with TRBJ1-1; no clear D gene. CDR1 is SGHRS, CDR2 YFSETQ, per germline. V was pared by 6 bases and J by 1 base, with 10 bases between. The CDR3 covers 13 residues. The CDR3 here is CASKPATNTEAFF. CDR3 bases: TGCGCCAGCAAGCCCGCAACGAACACTGAAGCTTTCTTT.

CDR3 coding DNA: TGTGCCAGCAGTCTCGGACACGGGGAGCTGTTTTTT. Protein: CASSLGHGELFF. The chain is built from TRBV28 and TRBJ2-2, with D possibly being TRBD1 (5 bases). Germline V gene sequence: CDR1 MDHEN, CDR2 SYDVKM. V shed 5 bases and J shed 7 bases, with 8 bases lying between them. CDR3 length: 12 amino acids.

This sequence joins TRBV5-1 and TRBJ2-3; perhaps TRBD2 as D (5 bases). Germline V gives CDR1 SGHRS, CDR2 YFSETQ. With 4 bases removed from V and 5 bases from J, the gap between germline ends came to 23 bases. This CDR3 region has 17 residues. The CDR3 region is CASSNSARARERDTQYF. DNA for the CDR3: TGCGCCAGCAGCAACTCGGCAAGGGCGAGGGAGAGAGATACGCAGTATTTT.